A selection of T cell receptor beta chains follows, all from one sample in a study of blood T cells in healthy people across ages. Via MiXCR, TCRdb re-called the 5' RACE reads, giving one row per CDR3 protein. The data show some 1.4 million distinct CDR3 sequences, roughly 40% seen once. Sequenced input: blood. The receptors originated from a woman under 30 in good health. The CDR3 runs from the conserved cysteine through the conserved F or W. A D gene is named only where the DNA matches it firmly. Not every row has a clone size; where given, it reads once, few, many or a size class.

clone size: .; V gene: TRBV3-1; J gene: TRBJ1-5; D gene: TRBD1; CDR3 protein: CASSQAWTGNQPQHF; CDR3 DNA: TGTGCCAGCAGCCAAGCCTGGACAGGAAATCAGCCCCAGCATTTT
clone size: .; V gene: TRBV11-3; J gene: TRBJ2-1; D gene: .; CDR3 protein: CASSSRGSNEQFF; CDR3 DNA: TGTGCCAGCAGCTCAAGGGGGTCAAATGAGCAGTTCTTC
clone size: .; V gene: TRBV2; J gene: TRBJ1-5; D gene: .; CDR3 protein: CASSPTNRDQPQHF; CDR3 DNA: TGTGCCAGCAGTCCGACCAACCGGGATCAGCCCCAGCATTTT
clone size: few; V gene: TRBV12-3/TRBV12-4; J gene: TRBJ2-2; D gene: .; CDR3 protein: CASSLGPGTGELFF; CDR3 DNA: TGTGCCAGCAGTTTAGGACCGGGGACCGGGGAGCTGTTTTTT
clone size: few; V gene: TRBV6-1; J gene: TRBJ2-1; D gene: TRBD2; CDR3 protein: CASSGRDLAGSHNEQFF; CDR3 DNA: TGTGCCAGCAGTGGTCGGGATTTAGCGGGATCACACAATGAGCAGTTCTTC
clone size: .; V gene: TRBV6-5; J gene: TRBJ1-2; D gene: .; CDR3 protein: CASNSRTYGYTF; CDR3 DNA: TGTGCCAGCAATTCACGAACCTATGGCTACACCTTC
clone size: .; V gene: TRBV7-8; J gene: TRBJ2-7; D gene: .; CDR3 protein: CASSLFLGEQYF; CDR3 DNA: TGTGCCAGCAGCTTATTCCTTGGGGAGCAGTACTTC
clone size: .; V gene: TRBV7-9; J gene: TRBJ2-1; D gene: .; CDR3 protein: CASSFPYSREYNEQFF; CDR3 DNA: TGTGCCAGCAGCTTCCCCTACTCGCGGGAATACAATGAGCAGTTCTTC
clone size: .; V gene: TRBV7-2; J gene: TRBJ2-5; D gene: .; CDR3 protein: CASSLASGVQETQYF; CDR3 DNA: TGTGCCAGCAGCTTAGCGTCCGGGGTACAAGAGACCCAGTACTTC
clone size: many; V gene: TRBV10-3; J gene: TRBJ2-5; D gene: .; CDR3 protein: CAIAGEGGSETQYF; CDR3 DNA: TGTGCCATCGCGGGAGAAGGGGGCTCGGAGACCCAGTACTTC
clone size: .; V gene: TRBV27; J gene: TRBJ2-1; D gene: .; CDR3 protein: CASSTVGGRSHNEQFF; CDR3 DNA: TGTGCCAGCAGTACAGTTGGGGGGCGGTCCCACAATGAGCAGTTCTTC
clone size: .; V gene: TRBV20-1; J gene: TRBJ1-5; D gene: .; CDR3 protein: CSASPPPNQPQHF; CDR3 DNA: TGCAGTGCTAGTCCCCCCCCCAATCAGCCCCAGCATTTT
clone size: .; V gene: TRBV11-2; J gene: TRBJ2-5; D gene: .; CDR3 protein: CASSLGPQQETQYF; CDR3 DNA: TGTGCCAGCAGCTTAGGGCCACAACAAGAGACCCAGTACTTC
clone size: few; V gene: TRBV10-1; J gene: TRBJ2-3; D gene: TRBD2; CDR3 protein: CASSVASGSQDTQYF; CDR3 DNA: TGCGCCAGCAGTGTAGCAAGCGGGAGTCAAGATACGCAGTATTTT